These 30 T cell receptor beta chains share one sample of origin, sequenced in a study of regulatory T cells in long-lasting Graves disease. Specified time point: newly diagnosed GD, antithyroid drugs for less than 3 months. TCR sequences were obtained from RNA taken from PBMCs. Sequencing libraries for TCR beta were prepared with iRepertoire HTBI primers and Arm-PCR of CDR3 regions. MiXCR, applied by TCRdb to the multiplex PCR reads, yields one record per CDR3 protein. The top ten hold over 7% of the sample, which has 350,000 to 450,000 distinct CDR3 sequences, approximately 15% seen once. These data were also reused for a study on T cells in Graves' hyperthyroidism and ophthalmopathy.

The specimen was peripheral blood mononuclear cells (PBMCs), collected at new diagnosis, from a patient treated with antithyroid drugs. These receptors all come from a woman aged 40 to 50 with Graves disease.

This clonotype was seen at least ten times. The rearrangement links TRBV7-9 to TRBJ1-1, with D possibly TRBD1 on 5 matching bases. The CDR3 runs to 14 residues. Looked up from germline, CDR1 is SEHNR and CDR2 is FQNEAQ (reference sequence). V gave up 6 bases and J gave up 3 bases, with 14 bases separating them. The CDR3: CASSLMGVHTEAFF. CDR3 sequence (DNA): TGTGCCAGCAGTTTAATGGGGGTTCACACTGAAGCTTTCTTT.

In this sample, this clonotype turned up many times. The gene calls are TRBV11-1 and TRBJ2-7, with D perhaps matching TRBD1 (5 bases). Germline CDR1 reads SGHAT; CDR2 reads FQDESV (reference sequence). The ends were cut back, 4 bases at V and 3 bases at J, with 7 bases in the middle. The CDR3 consists of 12 residues. The CDR3 DNA is TGTGCCAGCAGCTCCGACAGCTACGAGCAGTACTTC. It encodes CASSSDSYEQYF.

The V call is TRBV6-5, the J call TRBJ2-3; TRBD1 matches at 7 bases. The CDR3 is made up of 14 amino acids. The V gene end was trimmed by 0 bases and the J gene end by 7 bases; junction bases not matched to a gene: 4. The germline CDR1 and CDR2 sequences are MNHEY and SVGAGI. CDR3 DNA sequence: TGTGCCAGCAGTTACTCCCGGACAGGAAATACGCAGTATTTT. This encodes CASSYSRTGNTQYF.

This clonotype was detected many times. This sequence joins TRBV19 and TRBJ2-5, with D uncertain. Germline assignment: CDR1 LNHDA and CDR2 SQIVND (reference sequence). This CDR3 comprises 16 residues. The V and J ends lost 2 bases and 5 bases respectively, with 18 bases between them. CDR3 sequence reads: CASSIWADGNLETQYF. In DNA, the CDR3 is TGTGCCAGTAGTATATGGGCAGACGGAAATCTGGAGACCCAGTACTTC.

This clonotype was detected many times. The chain recombines TRBV12-3 or TRBV12-4 with TRBJ2-1; 8 positions match TRBD2. V gave up 3 bases and J gave up 9 bases; unmatched junction bases: 22. The CDR3 is 19 residues long. In nucleotides, the CDR3 is TGTGCCAGCAGTTTTGGAGTCGCTTCAATCGGACAAGCGGGAGCTGAGCAGTTCTTC. This translates into CASSFGVASIGQAGAEQFF.

There are many counts of this clonotype. V gene TRBV7-9 combines with J gene TRBJ2-7; the match to TRBD1 covers 7 bases. The CDR3 is 15 amino acids. Trimming at V came to 6 bases and at J to 0 bases, leaving 8 bases not matched to a gene. Germline-derived CDR1 and CDR2 are SEHNR and FQNEAQ (reference sequence). The CDR3 loop reads CASRPDRASSYEQYF. The CDR3 region has the DNA TGTGCCAGCAGACCCGACAGGGCCTCCTCCTACGAGCAGTACTTC.

The chain employs TRBV6-2 or TRBV6-3 and TRBJ2-1; perhaps TRBD2 as D (6 bases). Trimming shortened V by 6 bases and J by 3 bases, and 12 bases separated the two germline ends. The germline gives CDR1 MNHEY, CDR2 SVGEGT. The CDR3 runs 14 residues. As DNA, the CDR3 is TGTGCCAGCAGACATGGGGGACTCTACAATGAGCAGTTCTTC. Encoded protein: CASRHGGLYNEQFF.

In its sample, this clonotype was seen many times. This chain connects TRBV7-2 to TRBJ2-1; D is unclear. Trimming took off 2 bases at V and 6 bases at J, with 8 bases between the two ends. Germline V gives CDR1 SGHTA, CDR2 FQGNSA. This CDR3 is 13 amino acids long. In DNA form, the CDR3 reads TGTGCCAGCAGCTTATCAGGTTCCAATGAGCAGTTCTTC. It yields the protein CASSLSGSNEQFF.

In its sample, this clonotype was seen many times. This rearrangement joins TRBV19 to TRBJ2-6; D not certain. Trimming removed 5 bases at V and 0 bases at J, with 8 bases between. CDR3 size: 15 residues. Germline V gives CDR1 LNHDA, CDR2 SQIVND (reference sequence). The CDR3 sequence is CASSQQISGANVLTF. The DNA of the CDR3 is TGTGCCAGTAGTCAACAGATCTCTGGGGCCAACGTCCTGACTTTC.

This clonotype showed up many times. This chain uses TRBV2 with TRBJ2-7; 9 bases are shared with TRBD1. From germline, CDR1 is SNHLY and CDR2 FYNNEI. V trimming: 6 bases; J trimming: 3 bases; junction bases outside the gene matches: 9. The CDR3 has 15 amino acids. The CDR3 region is CASRDSGQGRYEQYF. CDR3 DNA sequence: TGTGCCAGCAGAGACTCGGGACAGGGCCGCTACGAGCAGTACTTC.

This clonotype has more than one count but fewer than ten. The chain recombines TRBV7-3 with TRBJ2-3; D may be TRBD1 or TRBD2 (6 bases each). The CDR3 has 15 amino acids. Per the germline V gene, CDR1 is SGHTA and CDR2 is FQGTGA. Trimming stripped 5 bases from V and 2 bases from J, with 14 bases between. The CDR3 nucleotides are TGTGCCAGCAGCAGAGGGGGAGGCTTCACAGATACGCAGTATTTT. Translation gives CASSRGGGFTDTQYF.

This clonotype was seen ten or more times. This chain connects TRBV11-2 to TRBJ2-5; no firm D call. This CDR3 region has 15 residues. Trimming cost V 4 bases and J 1 base, with 13 bases left between them. Germline CDR1 reads SGHAT; CDR2 reads FQNNGV. CDR3 in amino acids: CASSSNALSQETQYF. The CDR3 DNA follows: TGTGCCAGCAGCTCTAACGCCCTCAGCCAAGAGACCCAGTACTTC.

About this clonotype: This could be a read error, since a much larger clone is one nucleotide away. The chain is built from TRBV28 and TRBJ2-5, with D maybe TRBD2 (5 bases). Trimming stripped 2 bases from V and 9 bases from J, with 13 bases between. The CDR3 runs to 13 residues. Germline values: CDR1 MDHEN, CDR2 SYDVKM. For the CDR3, the DNA is TGTGCCAGCAGTTTAAATGGAGTGGAGGCCCAGTACTTC. Protein product: CASSLNGVEAQYF.

This clonotype has only a few counts. The chain is built from TRBV11-2 and TRBJ2-1; 7 bases align to TRBD1. CDR1 is SGHAT and CDR2 is FQNNGV in the germline V gene. This CDR3 comprises 12 residues. The V gene end was trimmed by 4 bases and the J gene end by 15 bases; junction bases not matched to a gene: 9. The CDR3 loop is CASSYSGGYRFF. The CDR3 nucleotides read TGTGCCAGCAGCTATTCAGGGGGTTATCGGTTCTTC.

This clonotype has a count of ten or more. This chain links TRBV9 with TRBJ1-1, with 7 bases that match TRBD1. J lost 12 bases, V lost 3 bases, and 11 bases had no gene match. The CDR3 has 13 amino acids. Germline assignment: CDR1 SGDLS and CDR2 YYNGEE. Here the CDR3 DNA reads TGTGCCAGCAGCGCCCAGGAAGGGGGCCCAACTTTCTTT. Its protein is CASSAQEGGPTFF.

The chain carries TRBV19 and TRBJ2-5; possible D gene TRBD1, 5 bases. Germline CDR1 is LNHDA and CDR2 is SQIVND (reference sequence). CDR3 size: 16 residues. V lost 5 bases to trimming and J lost 1 base, with 17 bases between them. The CDR3 loop reads CASSPPQGRGQETQYF. CDR3 coding DNA: TGTGCCAGTAGTCCCCCGCAGGGAAGGGGCCAAGAGACCCAGTACTTC. Looking up the rest from reference TRBV19 and TRBJ2-5 gives the full variable domain: DGGITQSPKYLFRKEGQNVTLSCEQNLNHDAMYWYRQDPGQGLRLIYYSQIVNDFQKGDIAEGYSVSREKKESFPLTVTSAQKNPTAFYLCASSPPQGRGQETQYFGPGTRLLVL.

The CDR3 reads CASSESLGEGSYGYTF. The CDR3, as DNA: TGCGCCAGCAGTGAGTCGCTTGGGGAGGGAAGTTATGGCTACACCTTC. The gene calls are TRBV10-1 and TRBJ1-2; no firm D call. Trimming cost V 0 bases and J 5 bases, with 16 bases left between them. This CDR3 region has 16 residues. CDR1 is WNHNN and CDR2 is SYGVQD in the germline V gene (reference sequence).

This clonotype was seen only a few times. This may come from a read error, since a much larger clone is one base off. This sequence joins TRBV11-2 and TRBJ1-2; maybe TRBD1 (6 bases). Germline V gene sequence: CDR1 SGHAT, CDR2 FQNNGV. This CDR3 contains 15 residues. The V end was cut by 5 bases, the J end by 1 base, with 14 bases between. Written as DNA, the CDR3 is TGTGCCAGCAGCCCCGCTACAGGGTTTAACTATGGCTACACCTTC. Encoded protein: CASSPATGFNYGYTF.

This clonotype was observed at least ten times. The chain uses TRBV12-3 or TRBV12-4 and TRBJ1-1; no clear D gene. The CDR3 consists of 10 residues. Trimming took off 6 bases at V and 3 bases at J, with 2 bases between the two ends. The CDR3 loop is CASSHTEAFF. CDR3 DNA sequence: TGTGCCAGCAGCCACACTGAAGCTTTCTTT.

J is TRBJ2-3 and V is TRBV28; D gene ambiguous. The germline gives CDR1 MDHEN, CDR2 SYDVKM. With 6 bases removed from V and 3 bases from J, the gap between germline ends came to 10 bases. The CDR3 length is 13 residues. As DNA, the CDR3 is TGTGCCAGCAGGAAGATGGGTACAGATACGCAGTATTTT. It is translated as CASRKMGTDTQYF. Together with reference TRBV28 and TRBJ2-3, the CDR3 gives the full variable domain: DVKVTQSSRYLVKRTGEKVFLECVQDMDHENMFWYRQDPGLGLRLIYFSYDVKMKEKGDIPEGYSVSREKKERFSLILESASTNQTSMYLCASRKMGTDTQYFGPGTRLTVL.

This clonotype was detected only a few times. A read error may account for a junction end that differs from germline. The chain recombines TRBV27 with TRBJ2-1, with TRBD2 matching over 14 bases. This CDR3 has 16 amino acids. Germline loops: CDR1 MNHEY, CDR2 SMNVEV (reference sequence). The CDR3 region is CATTGTSGSSYNGQFF. The CDR3 coding sequence is TGTGCCACAACCGGGACTAGCGGGAGCTCCTACAATGGGCAGTTCTTC.

This clonotype was seen many times. The chain has TRBV2 and TRBJ1-2; TRBD1 matches at 7 bases. Per germline, CDR1 SNHLY and CDR2 FYNNEI. J gave up 8 bases and V 6 bases, and 12 bases lay outside the gene matches. The CDR3 has 14 amino acids. The CDR3: CASRPETGAGGYTF. The CDR3 DNA sequence: TGTGCCAGCAGACCCGAAACAGGGGCGGGCGGCTACACCTTC.

This clonotype turned up a few times. The genes are TRBV6-2 or TRBV6-3 and TRBJ2-3, with a possible D match to TRBD1 (5 bases). V gave up 0 bases and J gave up 5 bases, with 12 bases separating them. Germline V gene lookup returns CDR1 MNHEY and CDR2 SVGEGT. The CDR3 is 15 residues long. CDR3 residues: CASSYSSGWEDTQYF. The CDR3 bases are TGTGCCAGCAGTTACTCGTCAGGGTGGGAAGATACGCAGTATTTT.

This clonotype has a count of ten or more. The chain's CDR3 is CASSPSAGMNTEAFF. The CDR3 coding sequence is TGTGCCAGCAGCCCCTCGGCAGGGATGAACACTGAAGCTTTCTTT. The J gene is TRBJ1-1, the V gene TRBV11-2; D is perhaps TRBD1 (5 bases). Germline-derived CDR1 and CDR2 are SGHAT and FQNNGV. The CDR3 extends over 15 amino acids. Trimming pared 5 bases from V and 0 bases from J, leaving 13 bases between.

This clonotype showed up many times. J is TRBJ2-7 and V is TRBV7-2; 12 positions match TRBD2. J lost 6 bases, V lost 2 bases, and 5 bases had no gene match. CDR3 length equals 15 residues. The germline V gene has CDR1 SGHTA and CDR2 FQGNSA. The CDR3 loop is CASSLLAGGPGEQYF. CDR3 DNA: TGTGCCAGCAGCTTACTAGCGGGAGGGCCTGGCGAGCAGTACTTC.

In its sample, this clonotype was seen many times. This chain connects TRBV19 to TRBJ2-7, with 12 bases aligning to TRBD1. The germline V gene encodes CDR1 LNHDA and CDR2 SQIVND (reference sequence). The CDR3 length is 15 residues. The trim removed 4 bases at V and 3 bases at J, leaving 4 bases unmatched. For the CDR3, the DNA is TGTGCCAGTAGTACAGGGACAGGGGGCGTCTACGAGCAGTACTTC. It specifies CASSTGTGGVYEQYF.

Ten or more counts support this clonotype. This chain uses TRBV11-2 with TRBJ2-5; D gene uncertain. The ends were cut back, 4 bases at V and 5 bases at J, with 20 bases in the middle. The CDR3 runs to 16 residues. Germline CDR1 SGHAT, CDR2 FQNNGV. The CDR3 is CASSSYLRGDKETQYF. The CDR3 DNA sequence: TGTGCCAGCAGCTCTTACCTTCGTGGGGATAAGGAGACCCAGTACTTC.

The gene calls are TRBV28 and TRBJ2-1; 9 bases agree with TRBD1. Germline values: CDR1 MDHEN, CDR2 SYDVKM. The CDR3 has 14 amino acids. J lost 5 bases, V lost 5 bases, and 4 bases had no gene match. The CDR3 bases are TGTGCCAGCAGTGTCCGGGACAGGGACAATGAGCAGTTCTTC. It codes for CASSVRDRDNEQFF.

At least ten counts were recorded for this clonotype. This rearrangement joins TRBV11-3 to TRBJ1-1, with no clear D. Germline loops: CDR1 SGHNT, CDR2 YENEEA. V was clipped by 3 bases and J by 4 bases, with 6 bases between them. The CDR3 sequence is 12 residues long. DNA of the CDR3: TGTGCCAGCAGCTTCGGATTCACTGAAGCTTTCTTT. Its protein product is CASSFGFTEAFF.

The table lists this clonotype with many counts. The rearrangement links TRBV2 to TRBJ1-4; perhaps TRBD1 as D (6 bases). The CDR3 has 14 amino acids. V gave up 4 bases and J gave up 4 bases, with 10 bases separating them. The germline CDR1 and CDR2 sequences are SNHLY and FYNNEI. Written as DNA, the CDR3 is TGTGCCAGCAGTGGGACAGATCTTAATGAAAAACTGTTTTTT. Translation gives CASSGTDLNEKLFF.